This T cell receptor beta chain derives from a study of T-cell memory formation after mild COVID-19. Study overall: TCR clusters mostly belonged to single donors.

This clonotype was seen a handful of times. Its antigen is currently unknown. Findings of the study overall: The second-wave clones peaking on day 37 were not confirmed as SARS-CoV-2-specific.

V lost 3 bases, J lost 2 bases, and 6 bases stayed unmatched. CDR3 length: 15 amino acids. Germline V gene data show CDR1 as LGHDT and CDR2 as YNNKEL (reference sequence). TCRdb passed the 5' RACE reads through MiXCR, listing each CDR3 protein once. The table includes 250,000 to 350,000 distinct CDR3 sequences, 19% detected once. Material for sequencing was PBMCs or a T cell subset sorted from them (not recorded which). The clonotype was recovered from a man aged 18 to 29 who had mild COVID-19 (a few samples of this study predate the infection). Cell type and time point are not known. The chain has TRBV3-1 and TRBJ1-2; 7 bases are shared with TRBD1. CDR3 in DNA: TGTGCCAGCAGCCACCTCGCGACAGGGAACTATGGCTACACCTTC. It translates to CASSHLATGNYGYTF. Together with reference TRBV3-1 and TRBJ1-2, the CDR3 gives the full variable domain: DTAVSQTPKYLVTQMGNDKSIKCEQNLGHDTMYWYKQDSKKFLKIMFSYNNKELIINETVPNRFSPKSPDKAHLNLHINSLELGDSAVYFCASSHLATGNYGYTFGSGTRLTVV.